This passage covers 9 T cell receptor beta chains from one sample sequenced in a study of T cell responses to AZD1222 COVID-19 vaccine. The method was immunoSEQ multiplex PCR; TCRdb's version includes in-frame clones alone and lacks a portion of them. The table records approximately 140,000 clones, 90% of them present only once. The sample was peripheral blood, taken 28 days after the second AZD1222 dose. The receptors derive from an adult who received the AZD1222 COVID-19 vaccine.

The chain combines TRBV11-2 with TRBJ1-2, with a weak D call TRBD1 (5 bases). V gave up 8 bases and J gave up 3 bases, with 22 bases separating them. Looked up from germline, CDR1 is SGHAT and CDR2 is FQNNGV. CDR3 length: 16 amino acids. The CDR3 bases are TGTGCCAGCCGGGGGTGGAGGGCGAATGATGACTATGGCTACACCTTC. Protein: CASRGWRANDDYGYTF. Using reference TRBV11-2 and TRBJ1-2 for the parts outside the CDR3, the full variable domain is EAGVAQSPRYKIIEKRQSVAFWCNPISGHATLYWYQQILGQGPKLLIQFQNNGVVDDSQLPKDRFSAERLKGVDSTLKIQPAKLEDSAVYLCASRGWRANDDYGYTFGSGTRLTVV.

V usage is TRBV27 and J usage is TRBJ2-1; D not resolved. The CDR3 spans 10 residues. Trimming took 6 bases from V and 9 from J, leaving 6 bases between them. CDR1 is MNHEY, CDR2 SMNVEV, per germline (reference sequence). DNA for the CDR3: TGTGCCAGCAGCTCAATTGAGCAGTTCTTC. This encodes CASSSIEQFF.

The V call is TRBV6-5, the J call TRBJ1-4; no firm D call. The CDR3 runs to 15 residues. CDR1 MNHEY and CDR2 SVGAGI come from the germline V gene. Trimming stripped 7 bases from V and 2 bases from J, with 14 bases between. The CDR3 DNA reads as TGTGCCAGCAAAACCCGAAGGGCCACTAATGAAAAACTGTTTTTT. It translates to CASKTRRATNEKLFF.

The V and J genes are TRBV5-1 and TRBJ2-1, with 10 bases identical to TRBD2. CDR3 length: 13 residues. After removal of 7 bases from V and 7 bases from J, the junction contained 5 bases not matched to a gene. The germline V gene encodes CDR1 SGHRS and CDR2 YFSETQ. CDR3 amino acids: CASASGSLNEQFF. The CDR3 DNA reads TGCGCCAGCGCTAGCGGGAGTCTAAATGAGCAGTTCTTC.

This chain links TRBV15 with TRBJ1-2; 10 positions match TRBD1. In germline, CDR1 is LNHNV, CDR2 YYDKDF (reference sequence). The junction had 6 bases not matched to a gene; V was cut back by 5 bases and J by 3 bases. The length of the CDR3 is 15 residues. DNA for the CDR3: TGTGCCACCAGCCCTCGACAGGGGGCTGACTATGGCTACACCTTC. Protein product: CATSPRQGADYGYTF.

V and J are TRBV4-2 and TRBJ2-1; unclear D gene. The CDR3 length is 16 residues. V was trimmed by 0 bases and J by 0 bases, leaving 9 bases between them. The V gene's germline CDR1 is LGHNA and CDR2 YNFKEQ. CDR3 coding DNA: TGTGCCAGCAGCCAAGATCATCCAGCCTCCTACAATGAGCAGTTCTTC. Residues: CASSQDHPASYNEQFF.

The chain combines TRBV5-1 with TRBJ1-2; 7 bases are a match to TRBD1. V lost 0 bases and J lost 4; bases outside the gene matches: 6. Germline assignment: CDR1 SGHRS and CDR2 YFSETQ. The CDR3 consists of 15 residues. For the CDR3, the DNA is TGCGCCAGCAGCTTGGGAGACAGGGCGCCCTATGGCTACACCTTC. Encoded protein: CASSLGDRAPYGYTF.

The genes are TRBV5-1 and TRBJ2-1; 9 bases align to TRBD2. Germline lookup yields CDR1 SGHRS and CDR2 YFSETQ. CDR3 length equals 15 residues. Losses at the gene ends were 0 bases for V and 10 bases for J; bases not matched to a gene: 8. In DNA, the CDR3 is TGCGCCAGCAGCTTGGTTGCGGGGGGGCCTGGAGAGCAGTTCTTC. This encodes CASSLVAGGPGEQFF.

This clone was seen once. V gene TRBV13 combines with J gene TRBJ1-1; no firm D call. Germline CDR1 reads PRHDT; CDR2 reads FYEKMQ (reference sequence). CDR3 size: 17 residues. V lost 1 base and J 2 bases, leaving 17 bases between the germline ends. The CDR3 nucleotides read TGTGCCAGCAGCTTAGTGGTTGGGGTGGTTGGAAACACTGAAGCTTTCTTT. It translates to CASSLVVGVVGNTEAFF.